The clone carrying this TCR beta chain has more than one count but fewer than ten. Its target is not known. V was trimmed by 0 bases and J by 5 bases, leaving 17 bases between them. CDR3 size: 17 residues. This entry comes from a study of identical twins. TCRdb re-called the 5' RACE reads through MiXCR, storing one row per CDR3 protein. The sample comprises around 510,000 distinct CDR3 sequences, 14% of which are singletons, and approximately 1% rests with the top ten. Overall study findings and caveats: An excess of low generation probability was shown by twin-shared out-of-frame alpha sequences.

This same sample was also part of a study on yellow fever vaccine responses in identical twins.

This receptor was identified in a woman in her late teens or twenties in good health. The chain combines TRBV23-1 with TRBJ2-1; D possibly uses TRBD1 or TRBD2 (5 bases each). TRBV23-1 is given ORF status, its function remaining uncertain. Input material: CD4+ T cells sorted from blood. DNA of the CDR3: TGCGCCAGCAGTCAATCGTGGATCCGGGACCTTCACAATGAGCAGTTCTTC. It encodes CASSQSWIRDLHNEQFF.